This T cell receptor beta chain was retrieved from a study of technical replicates of blood from several donors. Repertoires were generated with immunoSEQ multiplex PCR, while TCRdb's copy carries only in-frame clones and drops some. Of about 60,000 clones in the sample, about 91% were seen once. Germline CDR1 SGHTA, CDR2 FQGNSA. V lost 4 bases to trimming and J lost 3 bases, with 11 bases between them. This CDR3 has 14 amino acids. The chain carries TRBV7-2 and TRBJ2-3; maybe TRBD1 (5 bases). This clonotype was sampled from a human donor in good health. Some clones in this sample may be carry-over from other donors' samples. Material: PBMCs. The CDR3 protein is CASSSRQTTDTQYF. CDR3 DNA: TGTGCCAGCAGCTCGAGACAGACTACAGATACGCAGTATTTT.